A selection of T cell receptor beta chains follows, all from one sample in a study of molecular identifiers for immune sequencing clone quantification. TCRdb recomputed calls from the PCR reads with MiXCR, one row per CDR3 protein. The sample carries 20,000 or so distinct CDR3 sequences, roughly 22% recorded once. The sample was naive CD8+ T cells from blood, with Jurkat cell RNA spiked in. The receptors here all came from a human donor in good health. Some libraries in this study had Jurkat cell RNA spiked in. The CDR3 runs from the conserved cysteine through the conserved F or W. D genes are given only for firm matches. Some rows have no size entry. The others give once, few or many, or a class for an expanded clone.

DNA: TGCGCCAGCAGCCCCGACAGGGTCGGCTCCTACAATGAGCAGTTCTTC
CDR3: CASSPDRVGSYNEQFF
J: TRBJ2-1
D: TRBD1
size: medium-sized
V: TRBV5-1

DNA: TGTGCCAGCAGCTCCCGAGAAGCGGGAAGGGATACGCAGTATTTT
CDR3: CASSSREAGRDTQYF
J: TRBJ2-3
D: TRBD2
size: many
V: TRBV5-6

DNA: TGTGCCAGCAGTTTATCGCTAGTATTGCTCGGGGAGCTGTTTTTT
CDR3: CASSLSLVLLGELFF
J: TRBJ2-2
D: NA
size: NA
V: TRBV28

DNA: TGCAGTGCGGCAGACAGGGAGGGGGCGTACGAGCAGTACTTC
CDR3: CSAADREGAYEQYF
J: TRBJ2-7
D: NA
size: few
V: TRBV20-1

DNA: TGTACCAGCAGTTTCGACAGCTCCTACAATGAGCAGTTCTTC
CDR3: CTSSFDSSYNEQFF
J: TRBJ2-1
D: NA
size: NA
V: TRBV28

DNA: TGTGCCAGCAGTGAGGCCTATGGCTACACCTTC
CDR3: CASSEAYGYTF
J: TRBJ1-2
D: NA
size: many
V: TRBV6-6

DNA: TGTGCCAGCAGACGTGCCGCGGAAAGCTCCTACAATGAGCAGTTCTTC
CDR3: CASRRAAESSYNEQFF
J: TRBJ2-1
D: NA
size: NA
V: TRBV28

DNA: TGCGCCAGCAGCCCGTACCGGCGGGAGTCTTCAGATACGCAGTATTTT
CDR3: CASSPYRRESSDTQYF
J: TRBJ2-3
D: TRBD2
size: many
V: TRBV5-1

DNA: TGCAGCGTTGTTGTGACAGGGGAAGACACCGGGGAGCTGTTTTTT
CDR3: CSVVVTGEDTGELFF
J: TRBJ2-2
D: TRBD1
size: many
V: TRBV29-1

DNA: TGTGCCAGCAGCTTAAGGTCCCTAGCGGGCCCTAACGAGCAGTACTTC
CDR3: CASSLRSLAGPNEQYF
J: TRBJ2-7
D: TRBD2
size: few
V: TRBV13

DNA: TGTGCCAGCAGCTTAGAATGGGGCGGTTACGAGCAGTACTTC
CDR3: CASSLEWGGYEQYF
J: TRBJ2-7
D: NA
size: medium-sized
V: TRBV11-2

DNA: TGTGCCAGCAGCGGCATAGCGGGAGAAGACACCGGGGAGCTGTTTTTT
CDR3: CASSGIAGEDTGELFF
J: TRBJ2-2
D: TRBD2
size: many
V: TRBV13

DNA: TGCGCCAGCAGCCAAGGAGACAGGGGGTACAATGAGCAGTTCTTC
CDR3: CASSQGDRGYNEQFF
J: TRBJ2-1
D: TRBD1
size: many
V: TRBV4-1

DNA: TGTGCCAGCAGCTTAGGAGGGGGAAAAGATACGCAGTATTTT
CDR3: CASSLGGGKDTQYF
J: TRBJ2-3
D: NA
size: NA
V: TRBV7-6

DNA: TGTGCCAGCAGCTTAACTGGTAGCGGGAGCTCCTACGAGCAGTACTTC
CDR3: CASSLTGSGSSYEQYF
J: TRBJ2-7
D: TRBD2
size: few
V: TRBV7-3

DNA: TGTGCCAGCAGCTTAATCATGGCAGGGGGCTTAACAGATACGCAGTATTTT
CDR3: CASSLIMAGGLTDTQYF
J: TRBJ2-3
D: TRBD1
size: medium-sized
V: TRBV11-2

DNA: TGTGCCAGCAGTACCAACAGGGGAGAGACCCAGTACTTC
CDR3: CASSTNRGETQYF
J: TRBJ2-5
D: TRBD1
size: medium-sized
V: TRBV7-3

DNA: TGTGCCAGCAGCACCCTTCCGCGGGACGACTACGAGCAGTACTTC
CDR3: CASSTLPRDDYEQYF
J: TRBJ2-7
D: NA
size: few
V: TRBV7-6

DNA: TGCAGTGCTAGAGATCTTGGGAGCGAGCAGTACTTC
CDR3: CSARDLGSEQYF
J: TRBJ2-7
D: NA
size: many
V: TRBV20-1

DNA: TGTGCCACCAGCAGAGAGATTTGGGGGGGGAATGAGCAGTTCTTC
CDR3: CATSREIWGGNEQFF
J: TRBJ2-1
D: TRBD2
size: many
V: TRBV15

DNA: TGCAGCGTTGAAGGAAGTGGCTACACCTTC
CDR3: CSVEGSGYTF
J: TRBJ1-2
D: NA
size: many
V: TRBV29-1

DNA: TGTGCCAGCAGTTGGACAGGGGGGGCAAGAGAGCAGTACTTC
CDR3: CASSWTGGAREQYF
J: TRBJ2-7
D: TRBD1
size: many
V: TRBV27

DNA: TGTGCCACCAGCAGTGGCACGGGAGGGCCAACAGATACGCAGTATTTT
CDR3: CATSSGTGGPTDTQYF
J: TRBJ2-3
D: TRBD2
size: medium-sized
V: TRBV15

DNA: TGTGCCAGCAGCCCGGGGGACATCATAGATACGCAGTATTTT
CDR3: CASSPGDIIDTQYF
J: TRBJ2-3
D: NA
size: once
V: TRBV7-9

DNA: TGCGCCAGCAGCCAAGGTTCGACAGGGAGGCATGGCTACACCTTC
CDR3: CASSQGSTGRHGYTF
J: TRBJ1-2
D: TRBD1
size: many
V: TRBV4-3

DNA: TGTGCCAGCAGTTCCTTACTAGCGGGAGTCAACACCGGGGAGCTGTTTTTT
CDR3: CASSSLLAGVNTGELFF
J: TRBJ2-2
D: TRBD2
size: medium-sized
V: TRBV12-3/TRBV12-4

DNA: TGTGCCAGCAGCTTAGATGGCGGCCAGTTCTACGAGCAGTACTTC
CDR3: CASSLDGGQFYEQYF
J: TRBJ2-7
D: NA
size: many
V: TRBV11-2